These T cell receptor beta chains were read from a single sample in a study of blood T cell repertoires in COVID-19. Clones were sequenced by immunoSEQ multiplex PCR, and TCRdb holds only the in-frame ones, with some missing. The sample lists around 150,000 clones; about 84% were seen once. The material sequenced was peripheral blood. These receptors all stem from a human donor in a cohort sampled during active COVID-19. CDR3s include the opening cysteine and the closing phenylalanine or tryptophan. Each record gives: D gene, CDR3 length, J gene, clone size, V gene, CDR3 protein, CDR3 DNA. The D gene is left open where the match is weak. Size values are once, few and many counts, or a class for expanded clones, and some rows have none.

TRBD2	16	TRBJ2-1	.	TRBV7-3	CASSRRAGGSYNEQFF	TGTGCCAGCAGCAGGCGAGCGGGGGGCTCCTACAATGAGCAGTTCTTC
TRBD1	15	TRBJ2-2	.	TRBV27	CASRGQGANTGELFF	TGTGCCAGCAGGGGACAGGGGGCTAACACCGGGGAGCTGTTTTTT
TRBD1	15	TRBJ2-3	.	TRBV7-2	CASSLDRGNRDTQYF	TGTGCCAGCAGCCTCGACAGGGGCAATAGAGATACGCAGTATTTT
TRBD2	18	TRBJ2-3	once	TRBV7-2	CASSPRTSGGRRTDTQYF	TGTGCCAGCAGCCCAAGGACTAGCGGGGGGAGACGCACAGATACGCAGTATTTT
.	13	TRBJ1-2	.	TRBV7-2	CASSTGRGYGYTF	TGTGCCAGCAGTACTGGGAGGGGCTATGGCTACACCTTC
TRBD1	13	TRBJ1-2	.	TRBV12-3/TRBV12-4	CASSGGQYYGYTF	TGTGCCAGCAGTGGGGGACAGTACTATGGCTACACCTTC
TRBD2	12	TRBJ2-3	.	TRBV10-3	CATIAGVGTQYF	TGTGCCACGATAGCGGGGGTGGGTACGCAGTATTTT
TRBD1	13	TRBJ2-1	.	TRBV29-1	CSVEGTGGNEQFF	TGCAGCGTTGAGGGGACAGGGGGCAATGAGCAGTTCTTC
TRBD1	15	TRBJ2-3	.	TRBV6-5	CASGTGDWGADTQYF	TGTGCCAGCGGTACAGGGGATTGGGGCGCAGATACGCAGTATTTT
.	11	TRBJ1-6	.	TRBV28	CASRAVSPLHF	TGTGCCAGCAGAGCGGTTTCACCCCTCCACTTT
TRBD1	15	TRBJ1-6	.	TRBV28	CASSLPTGVGSPLHF	TGTGCCAGCAGTCTACCGACAGGGGTCGGGTCACCCCTCCACTTT
.	16	TRBJ2-2	few	TRBV5-1	CASSLARGASGGELFF	TGCGCCAGCAGCTTGGCTCGGGGGGCCTCCGGCGGGGAGCTGTTTTTT
TRBD1	16	TRBJ1-2	.	TRBV19	CASFRDPRGRADGYTF	TGTGCCAGTTTCAGGGACCCCAGGGGGCGTGCTGATGGCTACACCTTC
TRBD1	16	TRBJ1-4	.	TRBV7-6	CASSFELAGGREKLFF	TGTGCCAGCAGCTTCGAATTGGCAGGGGGTCGAGAAAAACTGTTTTTT
TRBD1	14	TRBJ2-3	.	TRBV28	CASRQTGEEDTQYF	TGTGCCAGCAGACAGACAGGGGAGGAAGATACGCAGTATTTT
TRBD2	16	TRBJ2-6	many	TRBV19	CASSIAGGSGANVLTF	TGTGCCAGTAGTATAGCGGGGGGCTCTGGGGCCAACGTCCTGACTTTC
TRBD2	17	TRBJ2-3	.	TRBV7-2	CASGSPGGVSSQDTQYF	TGTGCCAGTGGCTCGCCCGGGGGGGTGAGTAGTCAGGATACGCAGTATTTT
.	14	TRBJ2-4	.	TRBV5-4	CASSLASGRDEEYF	TGTGCCAGCAGCTTGGCTTCGGGGCGGGATGAGGAGTACTTC
.	15	TRBJ2-1	.	TRBV5-4	CASSLQGGPANEQFF	TGTGCCAGCAGCTTACAGGGGGGGCCGGCAAATGAGCAGTTCTTC
TRBD1	17	TRBJ1-2	.	TRBV4-2	CASSVPGQGSGLGGYTF	TGTGCCAGCAGCGTCCCGGGACAGGGCTCGGGTTTAGGCGGCTACACCTTC
.	13	TRBJ1-1	.	TRBV2	CASSEQGNTEAFF	TGTGCCAGCAGTGAACAGGGGAACACTGAAGCTTTCTTT
.	15	TRBJ1-4	.	TRBV4-3	CASSRGQSRREKLFF	TGCGCCAGCAGCCGCGGACAGTCGAGGCGTGAAAAACTGTTTTTT
.	14	TRBJ1-2	.	TRBV5-5	CASSPIIQGYGYTF	TGTGCCAGCAGCCCGATCATACAGGGCTATGGCTACACCTTC
.	16	TRBJ2-2	few	TRBV7-9	CASRASATGVTGELFF	TGTGCCAGCAGGGCCTCCGCGACGGGGGTGACCGGGGAGCTGTTTTTT
TRBD1	13	TRBJ2-5	.	TRBV6-5	CASSHRGQETQYF	TGTGCCAGCAGTCACAGGGGCCAAGAGACCCAGTACTTC
TRBD1	15	TRBJ1-1	.	TRBV5-1	CASSLEGTGGSEAFF	TGCGCCAGCAGCTTGGAAGGGACAGGCGGCTCTGAAGCTTTCTTT
TRBD2	15	TRBJ2-3	.	TRBV10-2	CASSGGGGVTDTQYF	TGCGCCAGCAGTGGGGGGGGAGGGGTAACAGATACGCAGTATTTT
TRBD1	18	TRBJ1-2	.	TRBV4-1	CASSQDGQGALLYYGYTF	TGCGCCAGCAGCCAAGACGGGCAGGGGGCTCTCCTATACTATGGCTACACCTTC
.	15	TRBJ2-3	.	TRBV7-3	CASSLDVQSTDTQYF	TGTGCCAGCAGCTTAGATGTACAGAGCACAGATACGCAGTATTTT
TRBD1	14	TRBJ2-1	.	TRBV6-5	CASSRGTGSVEQFF	TGTGCCAGCAGTAGGGGGACAGGGTCCGTCGAGCAGTTCTTC
.	14	TRBJ2-1	.	TRBV6-2/TRBV6-3	CASSYRLQGVEQFF	TGTGCCAGCAGTTACCGTCTGCAGGGTGTTGAGCAGTTCTTC
.	14	TRBJ2-1	medium-sized	TRBV9	CASSTSGKLDEQFF	TGTGCCAGCAGCACGTCAGGGAAGTTGGATGAGCAGTTCTTC
.	14	TRBJ1-5	.	TRBV6-5	CASQRLYSNQPQHF	TGTGCCAGCCAGCGCCTCTATAGCAATCAGCCCCAGCATTTT
.	14	TRBJ2-2	.	TRBV10-3	CAIGGTGRKGELFF	TGTGCCATCGGGGGGACGGGACGAAAAGGGGAGCTGTTTTTT
TRBD1	15	TRBJ1-2	.	TRBV9	CASSVGLDREEGYTF	TGTGCCAGCAGCGTAGGTCTAGACAGGGAAGAAGGCTACACCTTC
.	14	TRBJ1-1	.	TRBV5-1	CASSLSAGDTEAFF	TGCGCCAGCAGCTTGTCCGCAGGGGACACTGAAGCTTTCTTT
TRBD1	18	TRBJ2-7	.	TRBV7-2	CASSLRRSRTGASYEQYF	TGTGCCAGCAGCTTACGGCGGTCCCGGACAGGGGCTTCCTACGAGCAGTACTTC
.	14	TRBJ2-5	.	TRBV18	CASSLLGQQETQYF	TGTGCCAGCTCACTTCTCGGACAACAAGAGACCCAGTACTTC
.	16	TRBJ2-5	.	TRBV6-2/TRBV6-3	CASSYSRRGPEETQYF	TGTGCCAGCAGTTACTCGAGGCGGGGCCCTGAAGAGACCCAGTACTTC
TRBD1	16	TRBJ1-5	once	TRBV7-2	CASSLRGTGLFQPQHF	TGTGCCAGCAGCTTACGAGGGACAGGGCTGTTTCAGCCCCAGCATTTT
TRBD2	16	TRBJ2-3	.	TRBV15	CATSTRGASGADTQYF	TGTGCCACCAGCACAAGAGGTGCTAGCGGGGCAGATACGCAGTATTTT
TRBD1	19	TRBJ1-2	.	TRBV10-3	CAISESRPQGAKLGFGYTF	TGTGCCATCAGTGAGTCACGCCCCCAGGGGGCGAAGCTCGGTTTTGGCTACACCTTC
.	13	TRBJ2-3	.	TRBV7-3	CASRVAGTDTQYF	TGTGCCAGCAGAGTGGCAGGCACAGATACGCAGTATTTT
.	18	TRBJ2-3	once	TRBV5-1	CASSLSWQGPTSADTQYF	TGCGCCAGCAGCTTGTCGTGGCAGGGCCCCACCAGTGCAGATACGCAGTATTTT
TRBD1	14	TRBJ2-1	.	TRBV2	CASNRGAVYNEQFF	TGTGCCAGCAACAGGGGGGCTGTCTACAATGAGCAGTTCTTC
.	11	TRBJ1-2	.	TRBV28	CASSSPGGYTF	TGTGCCAGCAGTTCCCCCGGGGGCTACACCTTC
.	13	TRBJ2-1	.	TRBV28	CASSLTKGGGQFF	TGTGCCAGCAGTTTAACCAAGGGCGGAGGGCAGTTCTTC
.	17	TRBJ2-7	.	TRBV23-1	CASSPPRLPLNPYEQYF	TGCGCCAGCAGTCCGCCCAGACTACCACTAAACCCCTACGAGCAGTACTTC